This TCR beta chain was profiled in a study of blood T cell repertoires in COVID-19. Study-wide background: Some COVID-19 samples were acute and others convalescent; all came from the United States, Italy and Spain.

Germline V gene data show CDR1 as MNHEY and CDR2 as SVGAGI. V shed 6 bases and J shed 6 bases, with 12 bases lying between them. The CDR3 runs to 13 residues. This clone turned up a few times. Using immunoSEQ multiplex PCR, the repertoire was profiled, and TCRdb retains in-frame clones only, with some absent. The sample yields roughly 240,000 clones, over 75% seen once. Seattle-derived patients entered the study during active infection and were followed longitudinally. This sequence originates from a man between 50 and 59 years old with COVID-19, enrolled during active disease. The gene calls are TRBV6-5 and TRBJ1-5, with D hard to call. Sequencing used peripheral blood. The CDR3 DNA sequence: TGTGCCAGCAGGGCCAGGCTCTTTCAGCCCCAGCATTTT. Its protein product is CASRARLFQPQHF.